One sample yielded the 27 T cell receptor beta chains listed below, sequenced in a study of cytomegalovirus exposure and HLA in healthy donors. PCR used 60 Vbeta primers and 13 Jbeta primers. Only in-frame clones appear in the TCRdb table, and some are missing; sequencing was by immunoSEQ multiplex PCR. Among 130,000 or so clones listed, around 70% were seen once. The sequenced sample was PBMCs. All receptors derive from a woman between 40 and 55 years old in good health and CMV-seropositive.

V usage is TRBV27 and J usage is TRBJ2-2; TRBD2 matches at 10 bases. The CDR3 is 17 amino acids. Germline CDR1 reads MNHEY; CDR2 reads SMNVEV (reference sequence). V was pared by 2 bases and J by 0 bases, with 3 bases of the junction left unmatched. This chain's CDR3 is CASSLRTSGANTGELFF. In DNA form, the CDR3 reads TGTGCCAGCAGTTTAAGGACTAGCGGTGCGAACACCGGGGAGCTGTTTTTT.

CDR3 loop: CASSMGRVVNTEAFF. CDR3 in DNA: TGTGCCAGTAGTATGGGGAGGGTAGTGAACACTGAAGCTTTCTTT. The J gene is TRBJ1-1, the V gene TRBV19; D not certain. Trimming left V 3 bases short and J 0 bases short, with 11 bases between. CDR3 length equals 15 residues. Germline V gene data show CDR1 as LNHDA and CDR2 as SQIVND (reference sequence).

V is TRBV2 and J is TRBJ1-5; TRBD1 might be the D (5 bases). CDR3 size: 17 residues. Per the germline V gene, CDR1 is SNHLY and CDR2 is FYNNEI. Trimming left V 2 bases short and J 3 bases short, with 17 bases between. The DNA of the CDR3 is TGTGCCAGCAGTGAAACGTGGGGAGGGGCTTACAATCAGCCCCAGCATTTT. Protein: CASSETWGGAYNQPQHF.

The chain uses TRBV7-2 and TRBJ1-3; 7 bases line up with TRBD1. This CDR3 spans 19 amino acids. J lost 1 base, V lost 1 base, and 13 bases had no gene match. Per the germline V gene, CDR1 is SGHTA and CDR2 is FQGNSA. This CDR3 is CASSLGGPGLQGSGNTIYF. The CDR3 DNA sequence: TGTGCCAGCAGCTTAGGAGGCCCCGGATTACAGGGGTCTGGAAACACCATATATTTT.

V usage is TRBV27 and J usage is TRBJ1-2; D call uncertain. Germline V gives CDR1 MNHEY, CDR2 SMNVEV (reference sequence). The length of the CDR3 is 13 residues. Trimming left V 6 bases short and J 2 bases short, with 10 bases between. In DNA, the CDR3 is TGTGCCAGCAGGAAGCCAGGAAACTATGGCTACACCTTC. The encoded protein is CASRKPGNYGYTF.

Worth noting for this clone: Only one base separates this from a far larger clonotype, so it likely reflects a read error. This chain links TRBV6-5 with TRBJ1-1, with D maybe TRBD1 (6 bases). Germline lookup yields CDR1 MNHEY and CDR2 SVGAGI. The CDR3 runs 12 residues. Trimming cost V 5 bases and J 11 bases, with 15 bases left between them. The CDR3 region has the DNA TGTGCCAGCAGTAAGGGACACGGCAAGGCTTTCTTT. It is translated as CASSKGHGKAFF.

The chain links TRBV6-6 to TRBJ2-1; unclear D gene. Germline CDR1 reads MNHNY; CDR2 reads SVGAGI (reference sequence). V dropped 4 bases and J dropped 4 bases, with 5 bases sitting between them. This CDR3 contains 12 residues. In nucleotides, the CDR3 is TGTGCCAGCAGTTCCGGGTACAATGAGCAGTTCTTC. This gives the protein CASSSGYNEQFF.

This clone was counted a single time. The chain is built from TRBV30 and TRBJ2-1; 9 nucleotides align to TRBD1. Germline loops: CDR1 GTSNPN, CDR2 SVGIG (reference sequence). V lost 5 bases to trimming and J lost 4 bases; unmatched junction nucleotides: 9. The CDR3 is made up of 15 amino acids. CDR3 coding DNA: TGTGCCTGGTACCCCCGGGACAGGGTATACAATGAGCAGTTCTTC. Translating it yields CAWYPRDRVYNEQFF.

About this clone itself: The junction departs from the called germline gene at one end, perhaps through a read error. Other DNA sequences of this sample code for an identical CDR3. The chain uses TRBV7-7 and TRBJ2-7; 7 nucleotides match TRBD1. This CDR3 region has 15 residues. In germline, CDR1 is SSHAT, CDR2 FNYEAQ (reference sequence). CDR3: CASSLGQGEPYEQYF. CDR3 DNA sequence: TGTGCTAGCAGCTTAGGTCAGGGGGAACCCTACGAGCAGTACTTC.

The chain joins TRBV5-5 to TRBJ2-6; no clear D. Germline V gene data show CDR1 as SGHKS and CDR2 as YYEKEE (reference sequence). This CDR3 region has 17 residues. Trimming took off 0 bases at V and 1 base at J, with 11 bases between the two ends. CDR3 protein: CASSLDPGPSGANVLTF. CDR3 in DNA: TGTGCCAGCAGCTTGGACCCAGGCCCGTCTGGGGCCAACGTCCTGACTTTC. Looking up the rest from reference TRBV5-5 and TRBJ2-6 gives the full variable domain: DAGVTQSPTHLIKTRGQQVTLRCSPISGHKSVSWYQQVLGQGPQFIFQYYEKEERGRGNFPDRFSARQFPNYSSELNVNALLLGDSALYLCASSLDPGPSGANVLTFGAGSRLTVL.

V is TRBV6-1 and J is TRBJ1-1; the D gene is possibly TRBD1 (5 bases). Trimming took off 6 bases at V and 1 base at J, with 15 bases between the two ends. The CDR3 is 15 amino acids. Germline V gene sequence: CDR1 MNHNS, CDR2 SASEGT. The CDR3 coding sequence is TGTGCCAGCAGACCGGGGGGTGGACCGAACACTGAAGCTTTCTTT. This encodes CASRPGGGPNTEAFF.

V and J are TRBV6-5 and TRBJ2-7, with 9 bases lining up with TRBD1. This CDR3 is 14 amino acids long. With 6 bases clipped from V and 4 bases from J, the junction kept 7 bases outside the gene matches. Germline V gene lookup returns CDR1 MNHEY and CDR2 SVGAGI. In DNA, the CDR3 is TGTGCCAGCAGCCTAACAGGGGGCGTTTACGAGCAGTACTTC. This encodes CASSLTGGVYEQYF.

J is TRBJ1-1 and V is TRBV28; TRBD1 matches at 8 bases. The CDR3 covers 17 residues. V trimming: 4 bases; J trimming: 0 bases; junction bases outside the gene matches: 10. The germline CDR1 and CDR2 sequences are MDHEN and SYDVKM. DNA for the CDR3: TGTGCCAGCAGTTCTCAGGCCGGGACAGGTATGAACACTGAAGCTTTCTTT. Protein sequence: CASSSQAGTGMNTEAFF.

This clone appeared a few times. The chain has TRBV4-3 and TRBJ2-2; D is ambiguous. V gave up 1 base and J gave up 5 bases, with 14 bases separating them. Germline CDR1 is LGHNA and CDR2 is YSLEER. The CDR3 has 16 amino acids. The CDR3 is CASSQASTLRTGELFF. CDR3 DNA: TGCGCCAGCAGCCAAGCCAGCACCCTGCGGACCGGGGAGCTGTTTTTT.

This rearrangement joins TRBV11-2 to TRBJ2-1, with D possibly matching TRBD2 (5 bases). The CDR3 totals 16 residues. The germline CDR1 and CDR2 sequences are SGHAT and FQNNGV. V lost 1 base to trimming and J lost 0 bases, with 10 bases between them. CDR3 in amino acids: CASSLGGASSYNEQFF. DNA of the CDR3: TGTGCCAGCAGCTTAGGGGGAGCGAGCTCCTACAATGAGCAGTTCTTC.

The chain links TRBV7-9 to TRBJ1-6; 8 bases line up with TRBD1. Per germline, CDR1 SEHNR and CDR2 FQNEAQ (reference sequence). This CDR3 spans 15 amino acids. Trimming took 5 bases from V and 9 from J; bases not matched to a gene: 9. CDR3 amino acids: CASSPGTGYGSPLHF. The CDR3 region has the DNA TGTGCCAGCAGCCCAGGGACAGGCTATGGTTCACCCCTCCACTTT.

This clone was recorded many times. The genes are TRBV28 and TRBJ2-1; tentative D call: TRBD2 (7 bases). The CDR3 spans 17 residues. With 6 bases removed from V and 9 bases from J, the gap between germline ends came to 27 bases. Per germline, CDR1 MDHEN and CDR2 SYDVKM. The CDR3 coding sequence is TGTGCCAGCAGCCCCGACACCTGGGCGCGGGGGCGAGGTGAGCAGTTCTTC. This codes for CASSPDTWARGRGEQFF.

The chain employs TRBV28 and TRBJ2-7, with 8 bases identical to TRBD1. Germline CDR1 and CDR2: MDHEN and SYDVKM. The CDR3 has 17 amino acids. The J segment lost 2 bases and the V segment lost 6 bases, leaving 15 bases of the junction unmatched. The CDR3 protein is CASRTQAGTGFTYEQYF. For the CDR3, the DNA is TGTGCCAGCAGGACCCAAGCAGGGACAGGATTTACCTACGAGCAGTACTTC.

The chain joins TRBV29-1 to TRBJ1-6; D perhaps matches TRBD1 (5 bases). This CDR3 region has 12 residues. Germline values: CDR1 SQVTM, CDR2 ANQGSEA. Trimming cost V 4 bases and J 10 bases, with 11 bases left between them. The CDR3 DNA reads TGCAGCGTTGGGGAGGGGCAGTCACCCCTCCACTTT. Protein product: CSVGEGQSPLHF.

There are a few counts of this clone. The V gene is TRBV7-3, the J gene TRBJ2-5, with 7 bases fitting TRBD2. Germline CDR1 is SGHTA and CDR2 is FQGTGA. After removal of 4 bases from V and 5 bases from J, the junction contained 10 bases not matched to a gene. This CDR3 has 15 amino acids. The CDR3 spells CASSSSGVTAETQYF. The CDR3 DNA reads TGTGCCAGCAGCTCGAGCGGGGTAACCGCCGAGACCCAGTACTTC.

The chain carries TRBV28 and TRBJ2-1; weak D call: TRBD1 (6 bases). The germline gives CDR1 MDHEN, CDR2 SYDVKM. V was clipped by 5 bases and J by 5 bases, with 31 bases between them. The CDR3 totals 20 residues. The CDR3 spells CASSQILPLHAGQPNNEQFF. The CDR3 region has the DNA TGTGCCAGCAGTCAGATACTCCCTTTACACGCAGGACAGCCAAACAATGAGCAGTTCTTC.

The V and J genes are TRBV25-1 and TRBJ2-5, with 8 bases matching TRBD1. Per germline, CDR1 MGHDK and CDR2 SYGVNS. The CDR3 sequence is 14 residues long. With V trimmed by 4 bases and J by 4 bases, 5 bases remained unmatched. CDR3 nucleotides: TGTGCCAGCAGTGTCGCAGGGGGCGTAGAGACCCAGTACTTC. It codes for CASSVAGGVETQYF.

This chain connects TRBV6-5 to TRBJ2-1, with 12 bases lining up with TRBD2. The CDR3 has 16 residues. The germline CDR1 and CDR2 sequences are MNHEY and SVGAGI. The ends lost 2 bases at V and 4 bases at J; junction bases unmatched: 3. The CDR3 protein is CASSYPLAGGYNEQFF. CDR3 DNA sequence: TGTGCCAGCAGTTACCCCCTAGCGGGGGGGTACAATGAGCAGTTCTTC.

The J gene is TRBJ2-3, the V gene TRBV5-1; 8 bases match TRBD2. The CDR3 has 13 amino acids. Germline loops: CDR1 SGHRS, CDR2 YFSETQ. V was pared by 4 bases and J by 5 bases, with 3 bases of the junction left unmatched. The CDR3 DNA reads as TGCGCCAGCAGCCCGGGGGGGCGAGATACGCAGTATTTT. This encodes CASSPGGRDTQYF.

The J gene is TRBJ2-6, the V gene TRBV5-4; a possible D gene is TRBD2 (5 bases). CDR1 and CDR2 from the germline V gene are SGHNT and YYREEE (reference sequence). The V end was cut by 4 bases, the J end by 2 bases, with 10 bases between. The CDR3 is made up of 15 amino acids. The CDR3 bases are TGTGCCAGCAGCGGGAGTGGTACTGGGGCCAACGTCCTGACTTTC. It encodes CASSGSGTGANVLTF.

The chain recombines TRBV30 with TRBJ2-2; tentatively, D is TRBD2 (6 bases). Germline lookup yields CDR1 GTSNPN and CDR2 SVGIG (reference sequence). The V end lost 0 bases, the J end lost 8 bases, and 13 bases lay between the germline ends. The CDR3 extends over 14 amino acids. The CDR3 DNA follows: TGTGCCTGGAGTGTATGGGGGAGGTCTGGGGAGCTGTTTTTT. This codes for CAWSVWGRSGELFF.

The V call is TRBV5-1, the J call TRBJ2-6, with TRBD1 identical over 9 bases. Germline assignment: CDR1 SGHRS and CDR2 YFSETQ. CDR3 length: 15 amino acids. With V trimmed by 0 bases and J by 7 bases, 2 bases remained unmatched. DNA of the CDR3: TGCGCCAGCAGCTTGGGGGACAGGGAAGCCAACGTCCTGACTTTC. This gives the protein CASSLGDREANVLTF.